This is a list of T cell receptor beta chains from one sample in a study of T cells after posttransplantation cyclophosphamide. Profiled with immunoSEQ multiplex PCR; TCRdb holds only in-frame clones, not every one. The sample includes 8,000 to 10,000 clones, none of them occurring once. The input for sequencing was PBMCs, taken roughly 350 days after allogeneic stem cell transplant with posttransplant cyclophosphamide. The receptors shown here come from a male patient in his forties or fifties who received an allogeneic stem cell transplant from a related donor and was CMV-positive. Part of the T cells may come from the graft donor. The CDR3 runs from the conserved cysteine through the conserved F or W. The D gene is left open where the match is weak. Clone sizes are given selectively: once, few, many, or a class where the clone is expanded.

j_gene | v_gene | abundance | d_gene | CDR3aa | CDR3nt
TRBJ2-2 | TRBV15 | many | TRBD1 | CATSREGTGNTGELFF | TGTGCCACCAGCAGAGAAGGGACAGGGAACACCGGGGAGCTGTTTTTT
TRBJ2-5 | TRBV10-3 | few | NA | CAIRAGQGGQETQYF | TGTGCCATCAGGGCCGGCCAGGGGGGCCAAGAGACCCAGTACTTC
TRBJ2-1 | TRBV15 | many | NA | CATTPRPGSYNEQFF | TGTGCCACCACCCCCCGCCCGGGCTCCTACAATGAGCAGTTCTTC
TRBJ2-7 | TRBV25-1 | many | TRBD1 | CASTGGETYEQYF | TGTGCCAGCACAGGGGGCGAGACCTACGAGCAGTACTTC
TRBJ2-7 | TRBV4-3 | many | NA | CASSQDSRQTSRGQYF | TGCGCCAGCAGCCAAGATTCCCGGCAGACAAGCAGGGGGCAGTACTTC
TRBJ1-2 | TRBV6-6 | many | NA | CASSGAQADLYGYTF | TGTGCCAGCAGTGGGGCCCAGGCCGATTTATATGGCTACACCTTC
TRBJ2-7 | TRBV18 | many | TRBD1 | CASSPDRGLSYEQYF | TGTGCCAGCTCGCCAGACAGGGGGCTATCCTACGAGCAGTACTTC
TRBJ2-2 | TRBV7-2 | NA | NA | CASTFFTNTGELFF | TGTGCCAGCACCTTTTTCACTAACACCGGGGAGCTGTTTTTT
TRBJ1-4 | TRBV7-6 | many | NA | CASSLVPGGQPNEKLFF | TGTGCCAGCAGCTTAGTACCGGGGGGTCAGCCCAATGAAAAACTGTTTTTT
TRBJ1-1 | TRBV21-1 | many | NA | CASSPTGGPASTEAFF | TGTGCCAGCAGCCCTACAGGGGGCCCCGCTAGCACTGAAGCTTTCTTT
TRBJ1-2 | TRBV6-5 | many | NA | CASGERDYGYTF | TGTGCCAGCGGGGAGCGTGACTATGGCTACACCTTC
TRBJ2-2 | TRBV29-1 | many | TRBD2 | CSVAVLAGGTGELFF | TGCAGCGTTGCAGTCCTAGCGGGAGGCACCGGGGAGCTGTTTTTT
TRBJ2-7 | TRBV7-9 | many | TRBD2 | CASSLAGGSEQYF | TGTGCCAGCAGCTTAGCGGGAGGGTCCGAGCAGTACTTC
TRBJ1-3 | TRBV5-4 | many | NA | CASSSPGLSGNTIYF | TGTGCCAGCAGCTCCCCAGGGTTATCTGGAAACACCATATATTTT
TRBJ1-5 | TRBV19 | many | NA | CASSIVRVRYSNQPQHF | TGTGCCAGTAGTATTGTCAGGGTCCGGTATAGCAATCAGCCCCAGCATTTT
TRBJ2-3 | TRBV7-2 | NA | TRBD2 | CASSFLGASGPSTDTQYF | TGTGCCAGCAGCTTTCTAGGGGCTAGCGGGCCAAGCACAGATACGCAGTATTTT
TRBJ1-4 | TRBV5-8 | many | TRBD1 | CASSRKGTGLNEKLFF | TGTGCCAGCAGCCGGAAGGGGACAGGACTTAATGAAAAACTGTTTTTT
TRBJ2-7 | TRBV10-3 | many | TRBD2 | CAIRTTSDAYEQYF | TGTGCCATCAGGACTACTAGCGACGCCTACGAGCAGTACTTC
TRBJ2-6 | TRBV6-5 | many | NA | CASRRDTSGANVLTF | TGTGCCAGCAGGAGGGATACCTCTGGGGCCAACGTCCTGACTTTC
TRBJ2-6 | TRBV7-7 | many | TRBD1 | CASSSQPGQGVGGANVLTF | TGTGCTAGCAGCAGTCAGCCCGGACAGGGCGTTGGAGGGGCCAACGTCCTGACTTTC
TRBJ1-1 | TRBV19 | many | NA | CASSIVSGENTEAFF | TGTGCCAGTAGTATAGTATCCGGGGAGAACACTGAAGCTTTCTTT
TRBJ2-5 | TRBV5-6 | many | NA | CASSWDTGETQYF | TGTGCCAGCAGCTGGGACACAGGAGAGACCCAGTACTTC
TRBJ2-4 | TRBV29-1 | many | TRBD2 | CSVVWGRLAGGGKNIQYF | TGCAGCGTGGTCTGGGGTCGCCTAGCGGGAGGGGGAAAAAACATTCAGTACTTC
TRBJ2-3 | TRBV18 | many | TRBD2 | CASSPPLAGFTDTQYF | TGTGCCAGCTCACCACCGCTAGCGGGGTTCACAGATACGCAGTATTTT
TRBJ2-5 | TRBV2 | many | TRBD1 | CASSDPTGWETQYF | TGTGCCAGCAGTGACCCGACAGGGTGGGAGACCCAGTACTTC
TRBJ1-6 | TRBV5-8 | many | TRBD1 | CASSFGQGTYNSPLHF | TGTGCCAGCAGCTTTGGACAGGGGACTTATAATTCACCCCTCCACTTT
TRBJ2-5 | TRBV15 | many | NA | CATSRAVSGETQYF | TGTGCCACCAGCAGAGCGGTTTCCGGGGAGACCCAGTACTTC
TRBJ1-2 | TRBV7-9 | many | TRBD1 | CASSLAGQGSYGYTF | TGTGCCAGCAGCTTAGCGGGACAGGGGTCCTATGGCTACACCTTC
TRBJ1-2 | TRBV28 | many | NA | CASSAGAHGYTF | TGTGCCAGCAGTGCGGGGGCCCATGGCTACACCTTC
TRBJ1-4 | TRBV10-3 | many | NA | CAISEFGGATNEKLFF | TGTGCCATCAGTGAGTTCGGGGGAGCAACTAATGAAAAACTGTTTTTT
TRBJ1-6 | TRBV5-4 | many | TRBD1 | CASTLQGAGAPLHF | TGTGCCAGCACCTTGCAGGGGGCTGGGGCACCCCTCCACTTT
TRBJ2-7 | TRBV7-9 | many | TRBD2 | CASSLGLAGGTEQYF | TGTGCCAGCAGCTTAGGACTAGCGGGGGGGACCGAGCAGTACTTC
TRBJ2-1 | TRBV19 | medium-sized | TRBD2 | CASSIDGGGGYEQFF | TGTGCCAGTAGTATTGACGGCGGGGGGGGGTATGAGCAGTTCTTC
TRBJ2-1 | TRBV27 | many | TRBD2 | CASSSPRWEGYNEQFF | TGTGCCAGCAGTTCCCCTCGGTGGGAGGGGTACAATGAGCAGTTCTTC
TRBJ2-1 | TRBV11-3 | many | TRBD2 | CASRDSGINNEQFF | TGTGCCAGCAGAGATAGCGGGATTAACAATGAGCAGTTCTTC
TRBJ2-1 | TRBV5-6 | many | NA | CASSSRLTQPYNEQFF | TGTGCCAGCAGCTCGAGACTGACCCAACCGTACAATGAGCAGTTCTTC
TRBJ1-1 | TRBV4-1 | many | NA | CASSQGRLVKGSEDTEAFF | TGCGCCAGCAGCCAAGGTAGACTAGTGAAGGGGTCGGAGGACACTGAAGCTTTCTTT
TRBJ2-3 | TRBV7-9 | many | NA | CATSTSTDTQYF | TGTGCCACTAGTACTAGCACAGATACGCAGTATTTT
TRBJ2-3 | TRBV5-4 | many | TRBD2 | CASSAGLAGVTDTQYF | TGTGCCAGCAGCGCCGGACTAGCGGGAGTAACAGATACGCAGTATTTT
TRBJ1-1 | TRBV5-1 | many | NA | CASSLADRAGLETEAFF | TGCGCCAGCAGCTTGGCCGATAGGGCGGGGTTGGAAACTGAAGCTTTCTTT
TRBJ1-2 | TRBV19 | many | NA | CASSIAGYNYGYTF | TGTGCCAGCAGTATAGCGGGTTACAACTATGGCTACACCTTC
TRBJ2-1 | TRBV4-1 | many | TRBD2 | CASSQEKGSGPGERFF | TGCGCCAGCAGCCAAGAAAAGGGTAGCGGGCCCGGGGAGCGGTTCTTC
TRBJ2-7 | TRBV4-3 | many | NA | CASSQDPTSNSREQYF | TGCGCCAGCAGCCAAGATCCGACTAGTAATAGTCGCGAGCAGTACTTC
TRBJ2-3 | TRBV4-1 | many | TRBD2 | CASSQARPAGDSDTQYF | TGCGCCAGCAGCCAAGCCCGCCCAGCGGGAGACTCAGATACGCAGTATTTT
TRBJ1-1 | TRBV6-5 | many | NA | CASSLEQGPEAFF | TGTGCCAGCAGCCTGGAGCAGGGTCCTGAAGCTTTCTTT